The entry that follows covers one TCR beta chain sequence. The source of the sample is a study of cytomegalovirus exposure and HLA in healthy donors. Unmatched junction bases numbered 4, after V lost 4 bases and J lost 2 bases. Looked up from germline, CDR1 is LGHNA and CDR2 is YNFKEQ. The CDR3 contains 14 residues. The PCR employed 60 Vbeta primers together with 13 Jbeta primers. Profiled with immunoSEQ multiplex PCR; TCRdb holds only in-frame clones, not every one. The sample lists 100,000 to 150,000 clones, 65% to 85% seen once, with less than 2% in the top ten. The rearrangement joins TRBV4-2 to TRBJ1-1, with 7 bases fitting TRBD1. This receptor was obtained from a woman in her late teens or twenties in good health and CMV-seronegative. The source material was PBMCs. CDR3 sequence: CASSLRTGNTEAFF. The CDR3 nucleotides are TGTGCCAGCAGCCTTAGGACAGGAAACACTGAAGCTTTCTTT.